This T cell receptor beta chain originates from a study of early T cells in non-severe SARS-CoV-2 infection. This clonotype occurred many times. TCRdb reprocessed the 5' RACE reads with MiXCR, giving one entry per CDR3 protein. The table shows 25,000 to 35,000 distinct CDR3 sequences, with roughly 7.2% occurring only once. Germline values: CDR1 LGHNA, CDR2 YNFKEQ. V was clipped by 3 bases and J by 8 bases; unmatched bases: 11. The CDR3 sequence is 18 residues long. The sample taken for sequencing was whole blood. The chain has TRBV4-2 and TRBJ1-6; 12 nucleotides match TRBD1. This TCR was recovered from an adult who was a healthcare worker with PCR-confirmed SARS-CoV-2 infection or an uninfected control (not recorded which). CDR3 nucleotide sequence: TGTGCCAGCAGCCAGCAGATACCGGGACAGGGGGCATATTCACCCCTCCACTTT. Its translation: CASSQQIPGQGAYSPLHF.